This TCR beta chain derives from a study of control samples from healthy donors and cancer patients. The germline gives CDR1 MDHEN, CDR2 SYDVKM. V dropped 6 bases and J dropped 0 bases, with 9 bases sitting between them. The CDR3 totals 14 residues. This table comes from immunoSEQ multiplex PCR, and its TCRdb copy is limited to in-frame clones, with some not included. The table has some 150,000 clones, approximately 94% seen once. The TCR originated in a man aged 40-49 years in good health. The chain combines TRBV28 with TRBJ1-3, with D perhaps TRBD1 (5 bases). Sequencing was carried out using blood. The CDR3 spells CASRGLLSGNTIYF. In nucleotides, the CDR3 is TGTGCCAGCAGGGGACTTCTCTCTGGAAACACCATATATTTT.